A selection of T cell receptor beta chains follows, all from one sample in a study of T cells in Graves' hyperthyroidism and ophthalmopathy. From the multiplex PCR reads, TCRdb called clonotypes with MiXCR, one entry per CDR3 protein. The sample lists hundreds of thousands of distinct CDR3 sequences; under 20% were seen once. The sequencing input was blood. Receptors were obtained from a woman in her fifties or sixties with Graves' hyperthyroidism that later progressed to Graves' ophthalmopathy. The CDR3 runs from the conserved cysteine through the conserved F or W.

v_gene | CDR3aa
TRBV29-1 | CSVARLAGASTDTQYF
TRBV6-1 | CASSEVPTSGGAGQFF
TRBV28 | CASSRPYEQYF
TRBV20-1 | CSARGWRTEAYEQYF
TRBV29-1 | CSVGSGVGTEAFF
TRBV20-1 | CSARRGAYEQYF
TRBV5-1 | CASSLDAIGGAGRIGELFF
TRBV4-1 | CASSPRTGKVMNTEAFF
TRBV12-3/TRBV12-4 | CASSLAGGVYGYTF
TRBV3-1 | CASSQEGLAGGLNTGELFF